This is a list of T cell receptor beta chains from one sample in a study of regulatory T cells in long-lasting Graves disease. Each CDR3 protein gets one entry after TCRdb re-called the multiplex PCR reads with MiXCR. The sample has 400,000 to 450,000 distinct CDR3 sequences; more than 13% are singletons. These records were also assigned to another study, of T cells in Graves' hyperthyroidism and ophthalmopathy.

Sequencing used peripheral blood mononuclear cells (PBMCs), obtained at new diagnosis, from a patient treated with antithyroid drugs. All receptors derive from a woman aged 25-40 years with Graves disease. Both conserved end residues are part of each CDR3. Each record gives: CDR3 length, clone size, J gene, D gene, V gene, CDR3 DNA, CDR3 protein. A D gene is named only where the DNA matches it firmly. Clone sizes are given selectively: once, few, many, or a class where the clone is expanded.

>14|.|TRBJ1-6|TRBD1|TRBV4-1
TGCGCCAGCAAGAGGACAGGGGATAATTCACCCCTCCACTTT
CASKRTGDNSPLHF
>15|many|TRBJ1-2|TRBD1|TRBV6-2/TRBV6-3
TGTGCCAGCAGTCCCTCCGGGACAGGGGTATATGGCTACACCTTC
CASSPSGTGVYGYTF
>15|many|TRBJ2-7|TRBD2|TRBV11-2
TGTGCCAGCAGCCCGAGCGGGAGTGTTTGGTACGAGCAGTACTTC
CASSPSGSVWYEQYF
>18|many|TRBJ2-2|TRBD2|TRBV12-3/TRBV12-4
TGTGCCAGCAGCCACCGGAGGGGCGGGAGAGGTAACACCGGGGAGCTGTTTTTT
CASSHRRGGRGNTGELFF
>14|medium-sized|TRBJ2-1|.|TRBV20-1
TGCAGTGCTACGGACGGGCGGGACAGCGATGAGCAGTTCTTC
CSATDGRDSDEQFF
>12|many|TRBJ1-5|.|TRBV12-3/TRBV12-4
TGTGCCAGCAGCCGCGGGGGGGGCCCCCAGCATTTT
CASSRGGGPQHF
>16|.|TRBJ2-1|TRBD2|TRBV9
TGTGCCAGCAGCGCAGTGGCGGGAGGCTCCTACAATGAGCAGTTCTTC
CASSAVAGGSYNEQFF
>16|few|TRBJ2-2|TRBD1|TRBV4-1
TGCGCCAGCAGCCAAGAGGGACAGGGGGCAGTCGGGGAGCTGTTTTTT
CASSQEGQGAVGELFF
>13|many|TRBJ2-1|.|TRBV24-1
TGTGCCACCAGTGATTTAGGGCGCAATGAGCAGTTCTTC
CATSDLGRNEQFF
>14|many|TRBJ2-7|.|TRBV28
TGTGCCAGCAGTCTCGGACGAAGGTACTACGAGCAGTACTTC
CASSLGRRYYEQYF
>12|many|TRBJ1-1|.|TRBV7-9
TGTGCCAGCAGCTTAATTCCGTCTGAAGCTTTCTTT
CASSLIPSEAFF
>14|.|TRBJ2-7|.|TRBV11-2
TGTGCCAGCAGCCAAGGAGGTGGGGGGACCGAGCAGTACTTC
CASSQGGGGTEQYF
>16|.|TRBJ2-7|.|TRBV10-2
TGCGCCAGCAGCGGGCCCCAAGCGGAGAGGTTTTACGAGCAGTACTTC
CASSGPQAERFYEQYF
>21|.|TRBJ2-3|TRBD2|TRBV2
TGTGCCAGCAGTTCTCCGGGACTAGCGGGAGGACCGATTCCTGCCACAGATACGCAGTATTTT
CASSSPGLAGGPIPATDTQYF
>13|.|TRBJ2-5|TRBD2|TRBV27
TGTGCCAGCATGCGGGGGGTTAGTGAGACCCAGTACTTC
CASMRGVSETQYF
>15|many|TRBJ2-7|.|TRBV6-5
TGTGCCAGCAGTTACCGACGGGACACTACCTACGAGCAGTACTTC
CASSYRRDTTYEQYF
>18|.|TRBJ2-1|.|TRBV7-6
TGTGCCAGCAGCTTATTCCCCCCCGGCGGGATAGAATCCAATGAGCAGTTCTTC
CASSLFPPGGIESNEQFF
>14|many|TRBJ1-1|.|TRBV6-1
TGTGCCAGCAGTAGACTCCGAGAGGGCACTGAAGCTTTCTTT
CASSRLREGTEAFF
>13|.|TRBJ2-7|.|TRBV7-9
TGTGCCAGCACCCGGGACGCGGCCTACGAGCAGTACTTC
CASTRDAAYEQYF
>11|few|TRBJ2-4|.|TRBV10-3
TGTGCCATCAGTGAAGACAGGCAACAGTACTTC
CAISEDRQQYF
>12|many|TRBJ2-7|.|TRBV20-1
TGCAATGCTCGTGTGGCAGGCTACGAGCAGTACTTC
CNARVAGYEQYF
>18|few|TRBJ2-2|TRBD2|TRBV3-1
TGTGCCAGCAGCCAAGATATAACTGGGACTAGCCACACCGGGGAGCTGTTTTTT
CASSQDITGTSHTGELFF
>15|once|TRBJ2-4|TRBD1|TRBV12-3/TRBV12-4
TGTGCCAGCTGGATACAGGGGGCGGCCAAAAACATTCAGTACTTC
CASWIQGAAKNIQYF
>15|many|TRBJ2-7|TRBD1|TRBV10-2
TGCGCCATCAATCGTCGGGACAGGGGCTCCTACGAGCAGTACTTC
CAINRRDRGSYEQYF
>15|few|TRBJ2-2|.|TRBV5-4
TGTGCCAGCAGCGGAAAGGACAGAGACACCGGGGAGCTGTTTTTT
CASSGKDRDTGELFF
>15|.|TRBJ1-1|TRBD1|TRBV15
TGTGCCACCAGCAGGTCCGGGACAGGGGAAACTGAAGCTTTCTTT
CATSRSGTGETEAFF
>13|few|TRBJ2-1|TRBD1|TRBV6-1
TGTGCCAGCAGTGGGACAGGGCTCGATGAGCAGTTCTTC
CASSGTGLDEQFF
>12|few|TRBJ1-2|.|TRBV5-1
TGCGCCAGCAGCACCGGGAACTATGGCTACACCTTC
CASSTGNYGYTF
>18|.|TRBJ2-1|.|TRBV5-6
TGTGCCAGCAGCCACGGACATCTACCTCTGAGCTCCTACAATGAGCAGTTCTTC
CASSHGHLPLSSYNEQFF
>15|many|TRBJ2-4|TRBD1|TRBV6-1
TGTGCCAGCAGTAGTCCCGGGACAGGGAGTAACATTCAGTACTTC
CASSSPGTGSNIQYF
>16|few|TRBJ2-5|TRBD1|TRBV28
TGTGCCAGCAGTGGACAGGGGGCCGCCCCGGGAGAGACCCAGTACTTC
CASSGQGAAPGETQYF
>15|many|TRBJ2-3|.|TRBV2
TGTGCCAGCAGTGAACAGGGTTACAGAGCAGATACGCAGTATTTT
CASSEQGYRADTQYF
>16|many|TRBJ2-1|TRBD2|TRBV27
TGTGCCAGCAAGGGTCCCGGGACTAGGTCCTACAATGAGCAGTTCTTC
CASKGPGTRSYNEQFF
>19|few|TRBJ2-2|.|TRBV11-2
TGTGCCAGCAGCTTCTGGGGACTGCCTATTACCCCGAACACCGGGGAGCTGTTTTTT
CASSFWGLPITPNTGELFF
>15|many|TRBJ2-3|.|TRBV11-2
TGTGCCAGCAGTGTTCAGGGCTCCTACACAGATACGCAGTATTTT
CASSVQGSYTDTQYF
>15|.|TRBJ1-3|.|TRBV19
TGTGCCAGTAGCCCGCGCGACCTCTCTGGAAACACCATATATTTT
CASSPRDLSGNTIYF
>14|.|TRBJ1-2|.|TRBV29-1
TGCAGCGTTGCGGCAGGACGGGAAAACTATGGCTACACCTTC
CSVAAGRENYGYTF
>15|few|TRBJ2-7|TRBD2|TRBV5-4
TGTGCCAGCAGCTCAAAGCGGGAGGATGTCCACGAGCAGTACTTC
CASSSKREDVHEQYF
>16|many|TRBJ2-5|TRBD1|TRBV7-8
TGTGCCAGCAGCTATAATATGGGGACAGGGGGCCTCGGGGAGTACTTC
CASSYNMGTGGLGEYF
>19|many|TRBJ1-5|TRBD1|TRBV20-1
TGCAGTGCGGGCTACAGGGGGCCGACGAGGAAGTATAGCAATCAGCCCCAGCATTTT
CSAGYRGPTRKYSNQPQHF
>17|many|TRBJ2-3|.|TRBV2
TGTGCCAGCAGTGAAGAAGGGGCGGGACTTAGCACAGATACGCAGTATTTT
CASSEEGAGLSTDTQYF
>15|.|TRBJ2-7|.|TRBV6-9
TGTGCCAGCAGTTACCGAGACCGCTCCACCTACGAGCAGTACTTC
CASSYRDRSTYEQYF
>17|many|TRBJ2-3|TRBD2|TRBV6-5
TGTGCCAGCAGTTTTGGACTAGCGGGAGTAAGCACAGATACGCAGTATTTT
CASSFGLAGVSTDTQYF
>16|many|TRBJ2-5|.|TRBV15
TGTGCCACCAGCTGGGGGGACGGCGGCCACGGAGAGACCCAGTACTTC
CATSWGDGGHGETQYF
>18|.|TRBJ1-4|TRBD1|TRBV11-2
TGTGCCAGCAGCTTAGTTGGGACAGGGTACCTAATAGGAGAAAAACTGTTTTTT
CASSLVGTGYLIGEKLFF
>14|many|TRBJ2-7|TRBD2|TRBV19
TGTGCCAGTAGTCCAGGACTAGCGGAGTACGAGCAGTACTTC
CASSPGLAEYEQYF